The rows below give T cell receptor beta chains drawn from one sample of a study of early T cells in non-severe SARS-CoV-2 infection. TCRdb reprocessed the 5' RACE reads with MiXCR, giving one entry per CDR3 protein. The sample has tens of thousands of distinct CDR3 sequences; 10% to 11% are singletons. The specimen was whole blood. Receptor source: an adult who was a healthcare worker with PCR-confirmed SARS-CoV-2 infection or an uninfected control (not recorded which). Each CDR3 is given with its conserved first and last residue. The D gene is left open where the match is weak.

d_gene	v_gene	CDR3aa
TRBD2	TRBV7-9	CASSTLMGTGAGLAGPRTQYF
-	TRBV2	CATRAVAEKLFF
-	TRBV7-2	CASSLGVTSSTDTQYF
TRBD1	TRBV5-1	CASSAGQPYYNSPLHF
-	TRBV4-3	CASSQDAIADDNEQFF
-	TRBV6-4	CASSDSTSGRQFF
-	TRBV6-5	CASRPTTQGIGRAFF
TRBD1	TRBV7-3	CASSPTGGAAGELFF
-	TRBV24-1	CAAGPLLGYGETQYF
-	TRBV7-9	CASSSGGGNSPLHF
TRBD1	TRBV25-1	CASSASGQYEQYF
TRBD1	TRBV7-2	CASSARQGAVTEAFF
-	TRBV6-2/TRBV6-3	CASSYSGGLTEAFF
-	TRBV6-5	CASGRQVNYGYTF
-	TRBV29-1	CSVDTKGYTF
-	TRBV10-3	CATGGNQETQYF
TRBD2	TRBV7-2	CASSPTSGQTETQYF